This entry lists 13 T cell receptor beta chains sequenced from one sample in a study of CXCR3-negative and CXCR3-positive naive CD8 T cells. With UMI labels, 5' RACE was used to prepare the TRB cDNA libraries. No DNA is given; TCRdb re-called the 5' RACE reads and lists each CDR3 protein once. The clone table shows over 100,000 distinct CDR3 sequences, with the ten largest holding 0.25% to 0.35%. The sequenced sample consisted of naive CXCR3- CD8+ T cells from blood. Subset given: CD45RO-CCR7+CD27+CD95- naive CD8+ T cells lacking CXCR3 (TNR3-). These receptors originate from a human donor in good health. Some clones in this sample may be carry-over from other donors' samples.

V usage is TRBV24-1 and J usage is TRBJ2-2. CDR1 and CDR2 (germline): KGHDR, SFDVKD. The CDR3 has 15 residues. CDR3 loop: CATSDFGDYTGELFF.

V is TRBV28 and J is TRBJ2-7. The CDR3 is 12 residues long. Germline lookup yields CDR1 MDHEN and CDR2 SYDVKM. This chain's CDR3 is CASSLSLYEQYF.

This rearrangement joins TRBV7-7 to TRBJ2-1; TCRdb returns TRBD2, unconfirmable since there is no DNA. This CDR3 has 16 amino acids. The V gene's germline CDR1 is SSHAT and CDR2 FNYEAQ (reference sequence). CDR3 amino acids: CASSFGLAGPLNEQFF.

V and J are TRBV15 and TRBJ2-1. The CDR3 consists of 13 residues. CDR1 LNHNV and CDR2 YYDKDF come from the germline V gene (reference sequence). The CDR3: CATSSGTYNEQFF.

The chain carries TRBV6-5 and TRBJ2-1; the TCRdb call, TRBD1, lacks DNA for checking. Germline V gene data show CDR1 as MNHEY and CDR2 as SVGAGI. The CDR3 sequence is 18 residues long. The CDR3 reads CASSYSRTGMGSYNEQFF.

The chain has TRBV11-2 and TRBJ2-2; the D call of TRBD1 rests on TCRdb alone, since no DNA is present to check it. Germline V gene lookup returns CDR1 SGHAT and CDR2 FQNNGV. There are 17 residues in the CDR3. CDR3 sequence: CASSLVSPKLYTGELFF.

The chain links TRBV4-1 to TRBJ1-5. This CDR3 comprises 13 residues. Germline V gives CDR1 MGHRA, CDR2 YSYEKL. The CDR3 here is CASSQDTVQAQHF.

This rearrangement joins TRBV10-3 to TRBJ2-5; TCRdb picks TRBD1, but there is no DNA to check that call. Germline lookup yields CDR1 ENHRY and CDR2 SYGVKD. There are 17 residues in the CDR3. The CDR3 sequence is CAISESPDRVRGETQYF.

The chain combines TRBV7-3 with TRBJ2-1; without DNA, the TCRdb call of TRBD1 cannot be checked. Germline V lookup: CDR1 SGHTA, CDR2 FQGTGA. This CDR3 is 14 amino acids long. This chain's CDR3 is CASRDTGGYNEQFF.

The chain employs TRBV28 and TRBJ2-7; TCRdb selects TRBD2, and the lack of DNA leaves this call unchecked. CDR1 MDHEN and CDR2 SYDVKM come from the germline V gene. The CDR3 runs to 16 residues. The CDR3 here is CASSNLGLAGPYEQYF.

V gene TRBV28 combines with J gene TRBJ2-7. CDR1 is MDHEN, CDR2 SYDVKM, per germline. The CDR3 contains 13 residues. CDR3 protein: CASRPDSSYEQYF.

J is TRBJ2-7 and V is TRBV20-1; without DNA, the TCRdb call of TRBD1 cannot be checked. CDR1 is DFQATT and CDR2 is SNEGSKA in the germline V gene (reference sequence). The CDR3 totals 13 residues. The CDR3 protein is CSAPDPQNYEQYF.

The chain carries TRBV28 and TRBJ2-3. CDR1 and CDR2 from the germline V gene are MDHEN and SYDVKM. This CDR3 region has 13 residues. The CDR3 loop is CARQSGMTDTQYF. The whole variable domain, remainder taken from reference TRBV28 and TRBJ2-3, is DVKVTQSSRYLVKRTGEKVFLECVQDMDHENMFWYRQDPGLGLRLIYFSYDVKMKEKGDIPEGYSVSREKKERFSLILESASTNQTSMYLCARQSGMTDTQYFGPGTRLTVL.